This T cell receptor beta chain was retrieved from a study of regulatory T cells in long-lasting Graves disease. V trimming: 6 bases; J trimming: 10 bases; junction bases outside the gene matches: 16. Germline values: CDR1 DFQATT, CDR2 SNEGSKA (reference sequence). This CDR3 region has 16 residues. Time point denoted: newly diagnosed GD, antithyroid drugs for less than 3 months. Generation of the TCR library employed RNA extracted from PBMCs. As to this clonotype: Its antigen is undetermined.

Both iRepertoire HTBI primers and Arm-PCR of CDR3 regions were used to build the TCR beta libraries. TCRdb recomputed calls from the multiplex PCR reads with MiXCR, one row per CDR3 protein. The sample has about 470,000 distinct CDR3 sequences; around 15% are singletons. Points from the study as a whole: Under persistent disease, TRBV28, TRBJ1-2 and TRBJ2-5 were used preferentially. Exclusively peripheral blood, rather than thyroid tissue, was studied.

These data also featured in a second study, about T cells in Graves' hyperthyroidism and ophthalmopathy. That study reports: Uncontrolled infection, other autoimmune disease, pregnancy or lactation excluded patients.

The sequenced sample was peripheral blood mononuclear cells (PBMCs), obtained at new diagnosis, from a patient treated with antithyroid drugs. The TCR comes from a man aged 35 to 55 with Graves disease. J is TRBJ2-1 and V is TRBV20-1; the match to TRBD2 covers 12 bases. The CDR3 sequence: CSANRLAGAFNEEQFF. The CDR3 DNA is TGCAGTGCAAACAGACTAGCGGGAGCCTTTAATGAAGAGCAGTTCTTC.